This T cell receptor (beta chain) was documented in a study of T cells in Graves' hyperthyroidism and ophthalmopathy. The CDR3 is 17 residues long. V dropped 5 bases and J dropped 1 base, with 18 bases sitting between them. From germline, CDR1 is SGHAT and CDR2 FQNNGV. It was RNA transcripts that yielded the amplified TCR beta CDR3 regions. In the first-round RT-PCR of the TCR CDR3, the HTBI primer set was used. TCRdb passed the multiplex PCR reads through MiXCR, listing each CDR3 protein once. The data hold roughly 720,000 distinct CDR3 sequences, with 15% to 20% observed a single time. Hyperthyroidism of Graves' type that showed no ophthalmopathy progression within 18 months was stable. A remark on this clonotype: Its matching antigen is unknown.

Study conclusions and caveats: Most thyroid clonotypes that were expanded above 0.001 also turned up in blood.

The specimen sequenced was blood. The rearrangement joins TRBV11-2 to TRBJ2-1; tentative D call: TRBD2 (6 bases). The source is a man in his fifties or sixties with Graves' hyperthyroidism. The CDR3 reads CASSGRGGGPSYNEQFF. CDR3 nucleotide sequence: TGTGCCAGCAGCGGGCGGGGAGGCGGACCATCCTACAATGAGCAGTTCTTC.